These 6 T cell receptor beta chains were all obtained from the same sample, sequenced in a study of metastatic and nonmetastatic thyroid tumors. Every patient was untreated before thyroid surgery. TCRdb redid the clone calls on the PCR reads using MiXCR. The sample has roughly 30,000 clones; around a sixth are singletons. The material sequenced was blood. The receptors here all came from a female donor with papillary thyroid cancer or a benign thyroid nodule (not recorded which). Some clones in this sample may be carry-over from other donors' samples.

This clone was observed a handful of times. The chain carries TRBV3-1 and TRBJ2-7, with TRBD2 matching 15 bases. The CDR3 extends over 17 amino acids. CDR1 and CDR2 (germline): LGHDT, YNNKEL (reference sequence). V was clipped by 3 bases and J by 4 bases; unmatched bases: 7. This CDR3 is CASSQLGLAGGRYEQYF. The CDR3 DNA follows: TGTGCCAGCAGCCAGCTAGGACTAGCGGGAGGGCGGTACGAGCAGTACTTC.

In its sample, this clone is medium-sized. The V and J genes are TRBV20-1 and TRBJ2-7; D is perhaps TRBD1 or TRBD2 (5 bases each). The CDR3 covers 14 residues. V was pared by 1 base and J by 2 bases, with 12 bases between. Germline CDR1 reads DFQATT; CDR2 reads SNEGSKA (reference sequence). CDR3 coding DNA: TGCAGTGCTAGAGGCCCCGGGACGGCCTACGAGCAGTACTTC. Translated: CSARGPGTAYEQYF.

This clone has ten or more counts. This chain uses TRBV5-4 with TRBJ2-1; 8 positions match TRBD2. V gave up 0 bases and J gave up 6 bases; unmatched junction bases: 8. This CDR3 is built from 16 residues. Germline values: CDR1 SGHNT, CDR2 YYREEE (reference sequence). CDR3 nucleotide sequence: TGTGCCAGCAGCTTGGTATATGCGGGAGGTTCCAATGAGCAGTTCTTC. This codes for CASSLVYAGGSNEQFF.

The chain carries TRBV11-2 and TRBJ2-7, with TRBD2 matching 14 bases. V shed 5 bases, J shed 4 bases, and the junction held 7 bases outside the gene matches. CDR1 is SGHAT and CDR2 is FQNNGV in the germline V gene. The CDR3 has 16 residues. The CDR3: CASSPPGLAGGYEQYF. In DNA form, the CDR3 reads TGTGCCAGCAGCCCGCCAGGACTAGCGGGGGGATACGAGCAGTACTTC. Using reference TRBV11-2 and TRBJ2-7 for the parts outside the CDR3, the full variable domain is EAGVAQSPRYKIIEKRQSVAFWCNPISGHATLYWYQQILGQGPKLLIQFQNNGVVDDSQLPKDRFSAERLKGVDSTLKIQPAKLEDSAVYLCASSPPGLAGGYEQYFGPGTRLTVT.

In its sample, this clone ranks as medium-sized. The CDR3 nucleotides read TGCAGTGCTAGCGATCGGACAGGGGCTTCCAACGAGCAGTACTTC. Amino acids: CSASDRTGASNEQYF. The gene calls are TRBV20-1 and TRBJ2-7; 9 bases fit TRBD1. CDR1 and CDR2 from the germline V gene are DFQATT and SNEGSKA (reference sequence). The length of the CDR3 is 15 residues. V lost 3 bases, J lost 5 bases, and 11 bases stayed unmatched.

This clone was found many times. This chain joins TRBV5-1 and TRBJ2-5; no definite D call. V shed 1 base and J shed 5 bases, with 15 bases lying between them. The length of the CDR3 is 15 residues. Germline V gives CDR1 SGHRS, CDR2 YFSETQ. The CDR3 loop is CASSLLAAFRETQYF. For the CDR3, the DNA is TGCGCCAGCAGCTTGTTGGCCGCATTTCGTGAGACCCAGTACTTC.